Listed below are T cell receptor beta chains from one sample, sequenced in a study of T cell responses to AZD1222 COVID-19 vaccine. Sequencing used immunoSEQ multiplex PCR; TCRdb keeps in-frame clones, though not all of them. The repertoire consists of over 95,000 clones, with just under 90% occurring once and the leading ten covering around 12%. The sample in question was peripheral blood, obtained on day 0 of AZD1222 vaccination. These TCRs come from an adult in good health. The CDR3 runs from the conserved cysteine through the conserved F or W. Each record gives: D gene, clone size, J gene, V gene, CDR3 length, CDR3 protein, CDR3 DNA. A D gene is named only where the DNA matches it firmly. The listing skips clone size in some rows; elsewhere it reads once, few, many or a size class.

D gene: TRBD1; clone size: -; J gene: TRBJ1-5; V gene: TRBV5-8; CDR3 length: 15; CDR3 protein: CASSIRTGLDQPQHF; CDR3 DNA: TGTGCCAGCAGCATCAGGACAGGGCTCGATCAGCCCCAGCATTTT
D gene: TRBD2; clone size: once; J gene: TRBJ2-2; V gene: TRBV9; CDR3 length: 15; CDR3 protein: CASRIAGGDTGELFF; CDR3 DNA: TGTGCCAGCAGGATAGCGGGAGGGGACACCGGGGAGCTGTTTTTT
D gene: TRBD2; clone size: -; J gene: TRBJ2-5; V gene: TRBV25-1; CDR3 length: 17; CDR3 protein: CASSHNWGTRGREAQYF; CDR3 DNA: TGTGCCAGCAGCCACAATTGGGGGACTAGGGGAAGAGAGGCCCAGTACTTC
D gene: TRBD2; clone size: -; J gene: TRBJ2-7; V gene: TRBV7-2; CDR3 length: 14; CDR3 protein: CASSQSGRVNEQYF; CDR3 DNA: TGTGCCAGCAGCCAGAGCGGGAGGGTGAACGAGCAGTACTTC
D gene: -; clone size: -; J gene: TRBJ1-5; V gene: TRBV18; CDR3 length: 15; CDR3 protein: CASSPVGREDQPQHF; CDR3 DNA: TGTGCCAGCTCACCCGTGGGGAGGGAGGATCAGCCCCAGCATTTT
D gene: -; clone size: -; J gene: TRBJ1-1; V gene: TRBV7-9; CDR3 length: 14; CDR3 protein: CASSLSRLNTEAFF; CDR3 DNA: TGTGCCAGCAGCTTATCACGGTTGAACACTGAAGCTTTCTTT
D gene: -; clone size: -; J gene: TRBJ2-2; V gene: TRBV7-8; CDR3 length: 19; CDR3 protein: CASSLLFSVGAANTGELFF; CDR3 DNA: TGTGCCAGCAGCTTACTTTTTTCTGTGGGGGCAGCGAACACCGGGGAGCTGTTTTTT
D gene: -; clone size: few; J gene: TRBJ2-7; V gene: TRBV7-2; CDR3 length: 12; CDR3 protein: CASMGRSYEQYF; CDR3 DNA: TGTGCCAGCATGGGACGCTCCTACGAGCAGTACTTC
D gene: -; clone size: -; J gene: TRBJ2-2; V gene: TRBV7-3; CDR3 length: 12; CDR3 protein: CASSPRTGELFF; CDR3 DNA: TGTGCCAGCAGCCCCCGCACCGGGGAGCTGTTTTTT
D gene: -; clone size: -; J gene: TRBJ1-1; V gene: TRBV16; CDR3 length: 15; CDR3 protein: CASSQSSRGGGEAFF; CDR3 DNA: TGTGCCAGCAGCCAATCGAGCAGGGGCGGTGGTGAAGCTTTCTTT
D gene: -; clone size: -; J gene: TRBJ1-3; V gene: TRBV19; CDR3 length: 15; CDR3 protein: CASSIRGDAGNTIYF; CDR3 DNA: TGTGCCAGTAGTATCAGGGGCGATGCTGGAAACACCATATATTTT
D gene: -; clone size: once; J gene: TRBJ2-3; V gene: TRBV9; CDR3 length: 14; CDR3 protein: CASSVVGTTDTQYF; CDR3 DNA: TGTGCCAGCAGCGTAGTGGGTACTACAGATACGCAGTATTTT
D gene: TRBD1; clone size: -; J gene: TRBJ1-1; V gene: TRBV28; CDR3 length: 16; CDR3 protein: CASRSQGARENTEAFF; CDR3 DNA: TGTGCCAGCAGATCCCAGGGGGCAAGGGAGAACACTGAAGCTTTCTTT
D gene: -; clone size: -; J gene: TRBJ1-1; V gene: TRBV7-9; CDR3 length: 12; CDR3 protein: CASTSGNTEAFF; CDR3 DNA: TGTGCCAGCACCTCCGGCAACACTGAAGCTTTCTTT
D gene: TRBD1; clone size: -; J gene: TRBJ1-1; V gene: TRBV12-3/TRBV12-4; CDR3 length: 13; CDR3 protein: CATRGQSNTEAFF; CDR3 DNA: TGTGCCACCCGGGGACAGTCGAACACTGAAGCTTTCTTT
D gene: -; clone size: -; J gene: TRBJ2-6; V gene: TRBV3-1/TRBV3-2; CDR3 length: 16; CDR3 protein: CASSQDRVSGANVLTF; CDR3 DNA: TGTGCCAGCAGCCAAGACAGGGTGTCCGGGGCCAACGTCCTGACTTTC
D gene: -; clone size: -; J gene: TRBJ1-5; V gene: TRBV6-2/TRBV6-3; CDR3 length: 16; CDR3 protein: CASSQPPAGRNQPQHF; CDR3 DNA: TGTGCCAGCAGTCAGCCCCCGGCAGGGCGCAATCAGCCCCAGCATTTT
D gene: -; clone size: -; J gene: TRBJ1-1; V gene: TRBV19; CDR3 length: 14; CDR3 protein: CASSSGGSNTEAFF; CDR3 DNA: TGTGCCAGTAGTTCCGGGGGCTCGAACACTGAAGCTTTCTTT
D gene: TRBD1; clone size: -; J gene: TRBJ1-1; V gene: TRBV28; CDR3 length: 14; CDR3 protein: CASSLDRVITEAFF; CDR3 DNA: TGTGCCAGCAGTTTGGACAGGGTGATCACTGAAGCTTTCTTT
D gene: -; clone size: -; J gene: TRBJ1-2; V gene: TRBV3-1/TRBV3-2; CDR3 length: 14; CDR3 protein: CASSQQGRGDGYTF; CDR3 DNA: TGTGCCAGCAGCCAGCAGGGGAGGGGGGATGGCTACACCTTC
D gene: -; clone size: -; J gene: TRBJ2-1; V gene: TRBV21-1; CDR3 length: 20; CDR3 protein: CASSKTIQREALQSYNEQFF; CDR3 DNA: TGTGCCAGCAGCAAAACGATCCAGCGGGAGGCATTACAGTCCTACAATGAGCAGTTCTTC
D gene: -; clone size: -; J gene: TRBJ1-3; V gene: TRBV10-3; CDR3 length: 14; CDR3 protein: CAISPGRSGNTIYF; CDR3 DNA: TGTGCCATCAGTCCCGGCAGGTCTGGAAACACCATATATTTT
D gene: -; clone size: few; J gene: TRBJ1-2; V gene: TRBV12-3/TRBV12-4; CDR3 length: 13; CDR3 protein: CASSRQVLGGYTF; CDR3 DNA: TGTGCCAGCAGTCGACAGGTTTTAGGAGGCTACACCTTC
D gene: TRBD2; clone size: -; J gene: TRBJ2-1; V gene: TRBV24-1; CDR3 length: 16; CDR3 protein: CATRDGRRSSYNEQFF; CDR3 DNA: TGTGCCACCAGGGACGGGAGGCGGAGCTCCTACAATGAGCAGTTCTTC
D gene: -; clone size: -; J gene: TRBJ2-3; V gene: TRBV6-2/TRBV6-3; CDR3 length: 14; CDR3 protein: CASSPQAATDTQYF; CDR3 DNA: TGTGCCAGCAGTCCCCAGGCCGCCACAGATACGCAGTATTTT
D gene: TRBD2; clone size: -; J gene: TRBJ2-1; V gene: TRBV28; CDR3 length: 16; CDR3 protein: CASSLVTGGSYNEQFF; CDR3 DNA: TGTGCCAGCAGTTTAGTTACGGGGGGTTCCTACAATGAGCAGTTCTTC
D gene: -; clone size: -; J gene: TRBJ2-2; V gene: TRBV12-5; CDR3 length: 13; CDR3 protein: CASGLGVTGELFF; CDR3 DNA: TGTGCTAGTGGTTTGGGTGTCACCGGGGAGCTGTTTTTT
D gene: -; clone size: -; J gene: TRBJ1-5; V gene: TRBV28; CDR3 length: 14; CDR3 protein: CASRDRGSNQPQHF; CDR3 DNA: TGTGCCAGCAGAGATAGGGGGAGCAATCAGCCCCAGCATTTT
D gene: -; clone size: -; J gene: TRBJ1-4; V gene: TRBV9; CDR3 length: 14; CDR3 protein: CASSVGTTNEKLFF; CDR3 DNA: TGTGCCAGCAGCGTAGGCACGACTAATGAAAAACTGTTTTTT
D gene: -; clone size: -; J gene: TRBJ2-7; V gene: TRBV4-1; CDR3 length: 14; CDR3 protein: CASSQEPATYEQYF; CDR3 DNA: TGCGCCAGCAGCCAAGAACCAGCTACCTACGAGCAGTACTTC
D gene: -; clone size: -; J gene: TRBJ2-5; V gene: TRBV7-3; CDR3 length: 8; CDR3 protein: CASINQYF; CDR3 DNA: TGTGCCAGCATTAACCAGTACTTC
D gene: -; clone size: once; J gene: TRBJ1-4; V gene: TRBV9; CDR3 length: 14; CDR3 protein: CASTPGIFAEKLFF; CDR3 DNA: TGTGCCAGCACACCCGGCATTTTTGCGGAAAAACTGTTTTTT